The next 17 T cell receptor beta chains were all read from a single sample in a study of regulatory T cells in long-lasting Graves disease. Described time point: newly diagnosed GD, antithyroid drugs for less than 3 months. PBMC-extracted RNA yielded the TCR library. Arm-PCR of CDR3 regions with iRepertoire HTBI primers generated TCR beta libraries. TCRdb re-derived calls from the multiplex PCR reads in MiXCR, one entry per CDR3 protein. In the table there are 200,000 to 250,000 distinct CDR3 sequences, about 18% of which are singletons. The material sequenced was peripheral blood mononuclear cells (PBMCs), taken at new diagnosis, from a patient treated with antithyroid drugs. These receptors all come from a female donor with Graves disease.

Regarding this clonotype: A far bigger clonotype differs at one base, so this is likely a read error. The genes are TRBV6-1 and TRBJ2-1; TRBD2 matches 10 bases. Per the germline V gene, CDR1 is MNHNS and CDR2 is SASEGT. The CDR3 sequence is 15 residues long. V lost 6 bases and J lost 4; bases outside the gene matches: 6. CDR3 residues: CASSPSGRAYNEQFF. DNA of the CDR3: TGTGCCAGCAGCCCAAGCGGGAGGGCTTACAATGAGCAGTTCTTC.

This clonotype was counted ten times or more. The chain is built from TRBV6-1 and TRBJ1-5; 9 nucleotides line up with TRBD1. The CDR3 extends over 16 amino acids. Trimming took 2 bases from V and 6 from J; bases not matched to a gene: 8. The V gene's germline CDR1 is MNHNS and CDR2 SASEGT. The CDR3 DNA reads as TGTGCCAGCAGTGAAAGATGGGACAGGGTGGGTCAGCCCCAGCATTTT. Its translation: CASSERWDRVGQPQHF.

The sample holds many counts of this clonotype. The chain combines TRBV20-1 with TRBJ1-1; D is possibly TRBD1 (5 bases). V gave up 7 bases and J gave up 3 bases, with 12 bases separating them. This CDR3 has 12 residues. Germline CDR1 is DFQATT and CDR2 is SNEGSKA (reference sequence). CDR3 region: CSVRDPDTEAFF. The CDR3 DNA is TGCAGTGTGCGGGACCCGGACACTGAAGCTTTCTTT.

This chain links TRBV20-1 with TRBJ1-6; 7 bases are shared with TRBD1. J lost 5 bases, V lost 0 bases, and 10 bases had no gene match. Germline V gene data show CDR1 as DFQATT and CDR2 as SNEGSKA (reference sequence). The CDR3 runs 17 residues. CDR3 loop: CSARDQRVGGNNSPLHF. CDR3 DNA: TGCAGTGCTAGAGATCAAAGGGTAGGGGGCAATAATTCACCCCTCCACTTT.

In DNA, the CDR3 is TGCAGTGCTAGGGTACTAGCGGGAGTAGAGCAGTACTTC. This sequence encodes CSARVLAGVEQYF. The chain employs TRBV20-1 and TRBJ2-7, with 11 bases fitting TRBD2. CDR1 and CDR2 from the germline V gene are DFQATT and SNEGSKA (reference sequence). The CDR3 runs to 13 residues. Trimming removed 3 bases from V and 7 bases from J; junction bases left unmatched: 5.

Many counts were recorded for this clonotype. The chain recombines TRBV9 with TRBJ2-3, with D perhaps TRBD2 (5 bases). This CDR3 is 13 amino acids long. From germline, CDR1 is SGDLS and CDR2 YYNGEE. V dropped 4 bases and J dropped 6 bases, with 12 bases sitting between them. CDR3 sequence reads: CASSSPSLDTQYF. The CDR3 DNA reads TGTGCCAGCAGCTCACCTAGCCTGGATACGCAGTATTTT.

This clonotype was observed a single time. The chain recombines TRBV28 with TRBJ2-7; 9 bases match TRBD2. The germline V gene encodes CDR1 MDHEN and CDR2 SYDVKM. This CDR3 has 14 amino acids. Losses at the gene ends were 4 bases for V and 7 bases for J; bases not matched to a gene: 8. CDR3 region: CASSSTGTSLEQYF. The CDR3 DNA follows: TGTGCCAGCAGTTCAACCGGGACTAGCTTGGAGCAGTACTTC.

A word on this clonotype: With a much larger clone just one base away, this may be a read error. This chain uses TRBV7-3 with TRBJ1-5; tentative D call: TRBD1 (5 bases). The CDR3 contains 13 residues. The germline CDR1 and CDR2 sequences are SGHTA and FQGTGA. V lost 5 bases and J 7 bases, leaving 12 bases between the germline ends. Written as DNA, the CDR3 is TGTGCCAGCAGCCAGGGTGCAGGGCAGCCCCAGCATTTT. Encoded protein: CASSQGAGQPQHF.

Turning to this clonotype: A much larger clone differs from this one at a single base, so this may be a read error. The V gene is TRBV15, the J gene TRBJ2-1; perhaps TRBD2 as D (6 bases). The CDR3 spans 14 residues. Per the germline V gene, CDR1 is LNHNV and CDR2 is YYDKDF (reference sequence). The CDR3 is CATSRDQEGNEQLF. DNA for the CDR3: TGTGCCACCAGCAGAGATCAGGAGGGTAATGAGCAGCTCTTC.

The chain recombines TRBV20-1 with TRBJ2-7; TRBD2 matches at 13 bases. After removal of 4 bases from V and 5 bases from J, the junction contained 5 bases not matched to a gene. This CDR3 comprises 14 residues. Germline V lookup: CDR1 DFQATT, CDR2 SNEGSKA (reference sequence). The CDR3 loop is CSATRGLAGDEQYF. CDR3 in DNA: TGCAGTGCTACCCGAGGACTAGCGGGAGACGAGCAGTACTTC.

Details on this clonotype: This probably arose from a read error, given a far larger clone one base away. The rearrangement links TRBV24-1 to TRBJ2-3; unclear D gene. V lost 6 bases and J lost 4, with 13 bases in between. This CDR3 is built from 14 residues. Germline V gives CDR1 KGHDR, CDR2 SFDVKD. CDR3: CATSLGPSPDTQYF. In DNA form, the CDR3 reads TGTGCCACCAGTTTGGGCCCGAGTCCAGATACGCAGTATTTT.

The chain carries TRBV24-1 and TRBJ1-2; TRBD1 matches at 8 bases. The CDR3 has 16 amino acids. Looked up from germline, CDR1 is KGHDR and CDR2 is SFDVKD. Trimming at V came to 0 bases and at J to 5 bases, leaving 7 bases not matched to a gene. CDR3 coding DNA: TGTGCCACCAGTGATTTGTCTGGACAGGGCGATTATGGCTACACCTTC. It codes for CATSDLSGQGDYGYTF.

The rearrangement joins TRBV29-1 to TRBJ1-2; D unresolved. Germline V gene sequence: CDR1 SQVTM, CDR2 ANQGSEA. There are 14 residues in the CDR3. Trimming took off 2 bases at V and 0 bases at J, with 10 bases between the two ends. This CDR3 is CSVENPHANYGYTF. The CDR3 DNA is TGCAGCGTTGAAAATCCTCACGCTAACTATGGCTACACCTTC.

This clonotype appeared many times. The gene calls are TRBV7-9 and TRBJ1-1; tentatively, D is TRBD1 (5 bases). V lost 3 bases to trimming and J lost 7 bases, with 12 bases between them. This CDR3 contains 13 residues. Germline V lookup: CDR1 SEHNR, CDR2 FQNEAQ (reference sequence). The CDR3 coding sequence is TGTGCCAGCAGCTTCTCAGGGACCCTTGAAGCTTTCTTT. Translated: CASSFSGTLEAFF. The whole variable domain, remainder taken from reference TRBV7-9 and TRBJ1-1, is DTGVSQNPRHKITKRGQNVTFRCDPISEHNRLYWYRQTLGQGPEFLTYFQNEAQLEKSRLLSDRFSAERPKGSFSTLEIQRTEQGDSAMYLCASSFSGTLEAFFGQGTRLTVV.

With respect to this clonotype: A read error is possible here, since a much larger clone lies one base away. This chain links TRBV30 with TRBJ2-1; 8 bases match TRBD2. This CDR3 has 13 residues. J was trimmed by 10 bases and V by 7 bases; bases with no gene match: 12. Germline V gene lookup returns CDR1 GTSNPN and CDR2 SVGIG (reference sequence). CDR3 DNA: TGTGCCTTGTTAGCGGGGAGCTCCTACGAGCAGTTCTTC. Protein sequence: CALLAGSSYEQFF.

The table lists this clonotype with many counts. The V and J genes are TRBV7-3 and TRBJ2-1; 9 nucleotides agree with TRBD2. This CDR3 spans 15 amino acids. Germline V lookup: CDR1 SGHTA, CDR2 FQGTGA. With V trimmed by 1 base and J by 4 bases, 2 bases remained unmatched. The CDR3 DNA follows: TGTGCCAGCAGCTTAAGCGGGAGGGGGTACAATGAGCAGTTCTTC. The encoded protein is CASSLSGRGYNEQFF.

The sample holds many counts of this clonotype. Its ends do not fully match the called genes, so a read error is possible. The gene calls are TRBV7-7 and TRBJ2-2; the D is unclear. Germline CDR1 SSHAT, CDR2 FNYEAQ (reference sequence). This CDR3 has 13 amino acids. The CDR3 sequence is CASSPDATGELFF. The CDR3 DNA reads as TGTGCTAGCAGCCCCGATGCCACCGGGGAGCTGTTTTTT.